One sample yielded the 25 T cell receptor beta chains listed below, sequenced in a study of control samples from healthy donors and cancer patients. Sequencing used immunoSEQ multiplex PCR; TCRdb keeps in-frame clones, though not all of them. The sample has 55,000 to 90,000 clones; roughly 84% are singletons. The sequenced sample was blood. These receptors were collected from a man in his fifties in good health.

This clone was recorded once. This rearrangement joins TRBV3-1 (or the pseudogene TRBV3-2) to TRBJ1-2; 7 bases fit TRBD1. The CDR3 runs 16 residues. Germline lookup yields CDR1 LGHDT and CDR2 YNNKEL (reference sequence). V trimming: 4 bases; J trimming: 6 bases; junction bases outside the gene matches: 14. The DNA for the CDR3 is TGTGCCAGCAGCCCAGACGGGTACAGGGGAGGAAATGGCTACACCTTC. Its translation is CASSPDGYRGGNGYTF.

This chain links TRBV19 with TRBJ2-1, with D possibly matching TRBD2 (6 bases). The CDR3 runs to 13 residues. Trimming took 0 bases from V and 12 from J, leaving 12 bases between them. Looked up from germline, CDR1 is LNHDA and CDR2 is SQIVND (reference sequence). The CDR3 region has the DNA TGTGCCAGTAGTATAGATCGGAGGGGAACGCAGTTCTTC. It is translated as CASSIDRRGTQFF.

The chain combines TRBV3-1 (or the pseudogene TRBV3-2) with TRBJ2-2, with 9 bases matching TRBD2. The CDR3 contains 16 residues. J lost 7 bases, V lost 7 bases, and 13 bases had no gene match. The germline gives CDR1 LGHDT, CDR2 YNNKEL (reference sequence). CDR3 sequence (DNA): TGTGCCAGCAAGGACCCGGGTAGCGGGAGAGACGGGGAGCTGTTTTTT. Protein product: CASKDPGSGRDGELFF.

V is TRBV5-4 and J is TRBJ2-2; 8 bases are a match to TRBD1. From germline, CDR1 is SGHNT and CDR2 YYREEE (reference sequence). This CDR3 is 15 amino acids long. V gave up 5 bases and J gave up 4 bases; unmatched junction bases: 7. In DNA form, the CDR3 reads TGTGCCAGCAGACCCGGGACAGGAAGCACCGGGGAGCTGTTTTTT. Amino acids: CASRPGTGSTGELFF.

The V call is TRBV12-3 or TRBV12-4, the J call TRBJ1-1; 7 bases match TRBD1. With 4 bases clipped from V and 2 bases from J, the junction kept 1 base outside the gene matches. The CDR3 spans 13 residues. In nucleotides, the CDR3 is TGTGCCAGCAGTTGGGACAGTAACACTGAAGCTTTCTTT. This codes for CASSWDSNTEAFF.

CDR3 bases: TGTGCCAGCAGTTTAAACTTTGGGGACAGGGCCTACGAGCAGTACTTC. This codes for CASSLNFGDRAYEQYF. The chain combines TRBV27 with TRBJ2-7; TRBD1 matches 9 bases. The CDR3 contains 16 residues. From germline, CDR1 is MNHEY and CDR2 SMNVEV (reference sequence). Trimming cost V 2 bases and J 2 bases; bases outside gene matches: 7.

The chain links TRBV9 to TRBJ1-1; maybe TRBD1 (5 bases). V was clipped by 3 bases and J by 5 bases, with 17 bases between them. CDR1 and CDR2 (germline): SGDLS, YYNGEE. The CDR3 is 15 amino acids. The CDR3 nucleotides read TGTGCCAGCAGCGCCATCCCCCGGGAGGGGACTGAAGCTTTCTTT. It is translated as CASSAIPREGTEAFF.

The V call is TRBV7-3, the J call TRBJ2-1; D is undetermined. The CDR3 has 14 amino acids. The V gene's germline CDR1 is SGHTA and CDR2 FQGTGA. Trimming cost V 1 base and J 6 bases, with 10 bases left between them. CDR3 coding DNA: TGTGCCAGCAGCTTAAGTGTTTTTGCCAATGAGCAGTTCTTC. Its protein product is CASSLSVFANEQFF. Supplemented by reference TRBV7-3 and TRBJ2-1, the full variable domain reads GAGVSQTPSNKVTEKGKYVELRCDPISGHTALYWYRQSLGQGPEFLIYFQGTGAADDSGLPNDRFFAVRPEGSVSTLKIQRTERGDSAVYLCASSLSVFANEQFFGPGTRLTVL.

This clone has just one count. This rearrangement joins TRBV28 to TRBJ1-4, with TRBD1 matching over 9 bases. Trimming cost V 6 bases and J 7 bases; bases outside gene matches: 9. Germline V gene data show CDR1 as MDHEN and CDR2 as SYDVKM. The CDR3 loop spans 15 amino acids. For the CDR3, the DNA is TGTGCCAGCAGGCCTGTGACAGGGGGGGGTGAAAAACTGTTTTTT. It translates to CASRPVTGGGEKLFF. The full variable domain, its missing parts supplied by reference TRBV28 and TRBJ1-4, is DVKVTQSSRYLVKRTGEKVFLECVQDMDHENMFWYRQDPGLGLRLIYFSYDVKMKEKGDIPEGYSVSREKKERFSLILESASTNQTSMYLCASRPVTGGGEKLFFGSGTQLSVL.

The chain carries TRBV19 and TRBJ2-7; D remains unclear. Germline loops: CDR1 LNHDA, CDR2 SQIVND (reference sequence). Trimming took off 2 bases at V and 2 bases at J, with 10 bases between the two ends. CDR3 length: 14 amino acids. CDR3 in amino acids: CASSITRLTYEQYF. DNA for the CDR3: TGTGCCAGTAGTATAACCCGCTTGACCTACGAGCAGTACTTC.

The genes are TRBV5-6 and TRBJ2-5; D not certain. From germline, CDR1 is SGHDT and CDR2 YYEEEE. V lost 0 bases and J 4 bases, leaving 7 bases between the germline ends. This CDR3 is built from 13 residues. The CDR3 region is CASSLARGETQYF. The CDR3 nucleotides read TGTGCCAGCAGCTTGGCCAGAGGAGAGACCCAGTACTTC. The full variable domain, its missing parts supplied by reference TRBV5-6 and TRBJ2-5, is DAGVTQSPTHLIKTRGQQVTLRCSPKSGHDTVSWYQQALGQGPQFIFQYYEEEERQRGNFPDRFSGHQFPNYSSELNVNALLLGDSALYLCASSLARGETQYFGPGTRLLVL.

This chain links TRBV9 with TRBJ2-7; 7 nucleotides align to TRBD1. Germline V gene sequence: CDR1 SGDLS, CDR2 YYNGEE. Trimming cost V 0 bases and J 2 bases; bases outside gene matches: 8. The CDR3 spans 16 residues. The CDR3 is CASSVGPTGTPYEQYF. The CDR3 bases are TGTGCCAGCAGCGTAGGTCCGACAGGGACCCCCTACGAGCAGTACTTC.

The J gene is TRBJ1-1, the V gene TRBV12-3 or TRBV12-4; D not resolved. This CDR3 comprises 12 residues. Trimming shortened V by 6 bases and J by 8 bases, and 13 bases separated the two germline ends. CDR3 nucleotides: TGTGCCAGCAGCTTCACTCCGGTCGAAGCTTTCTTT. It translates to CASSFTPVEAFF.

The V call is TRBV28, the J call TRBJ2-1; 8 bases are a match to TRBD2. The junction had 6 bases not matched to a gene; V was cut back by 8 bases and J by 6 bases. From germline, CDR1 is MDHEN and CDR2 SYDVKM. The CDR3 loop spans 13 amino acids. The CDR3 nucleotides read TGTGCCAGCGGACTAGCCGGCTCCAATGAGCAGTTCTTC. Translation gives CASGLAGSNEQFF.

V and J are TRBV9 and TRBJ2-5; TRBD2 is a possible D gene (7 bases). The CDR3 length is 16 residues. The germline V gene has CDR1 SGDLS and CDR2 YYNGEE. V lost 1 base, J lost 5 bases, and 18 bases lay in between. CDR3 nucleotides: TGTGCCAGCAGCGTACAAACGGGCAGGGGAGGGGAGACCCAGTACTTC. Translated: CASSVQTGRGGETQYF. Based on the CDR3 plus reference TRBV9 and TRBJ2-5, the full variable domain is DSGVTQTPKHLITATGQRVTLRCSPRSGDLSVYWYQQSLDQGLQFLIQYYNGEERAKGNILERFSAQQFPDLHSELNLSSLELGDSALYFCASSVQTGRGGETQYFGPGTRLLVL.

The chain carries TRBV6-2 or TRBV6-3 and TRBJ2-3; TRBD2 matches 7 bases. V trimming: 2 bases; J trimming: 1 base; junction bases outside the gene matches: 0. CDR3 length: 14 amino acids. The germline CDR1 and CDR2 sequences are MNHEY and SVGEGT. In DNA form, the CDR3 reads TGTGCCAGCAGTTACGGGGGGGGCACAGATACGCAGTATTTT. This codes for CASSYGGGTDTQYF.

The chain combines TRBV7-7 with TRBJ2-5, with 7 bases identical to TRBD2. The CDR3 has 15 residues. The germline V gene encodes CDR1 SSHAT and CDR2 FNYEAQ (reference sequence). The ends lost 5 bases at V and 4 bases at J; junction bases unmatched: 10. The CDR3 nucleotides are TGTGCCAGCAGCGCAGCTAGCGGAACGGGAGAGACCCAGTACTTC. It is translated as CASSAASGTGETQYF.

The CDR3 region is CASSVGVQAGNTIYF. The CDR3 nucleotides are TGTGCCAGCAGCGTAGGGGTCCAAGCTGGAAACACCATATATTTT. The chain is built from TRBV9 and TRBJ1-3, with D unclear. Germline CDR1 SGDLS, CDR2 YYNGEE. The CDR3 has 15 amino acids. Trimming left V 0 bases short and J 2 bases short, with 9 bases between.

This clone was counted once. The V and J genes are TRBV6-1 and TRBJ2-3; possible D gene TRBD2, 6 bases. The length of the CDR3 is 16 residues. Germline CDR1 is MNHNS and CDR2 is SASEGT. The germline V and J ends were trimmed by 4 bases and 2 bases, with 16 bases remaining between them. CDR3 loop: CASSALGTLLTDTQYF. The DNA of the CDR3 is TGTGCCAGCAGTGCCCTAGGGACTCTGCTCACAGATACGCAGTATTTT.

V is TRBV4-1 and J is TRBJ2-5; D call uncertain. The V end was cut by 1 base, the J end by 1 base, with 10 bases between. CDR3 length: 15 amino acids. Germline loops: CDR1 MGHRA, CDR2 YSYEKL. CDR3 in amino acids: CASSQVATTQETQYF. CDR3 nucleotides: TGCGCCAGCAGCCAAGTGGCCACGACCCAAGAGACCCAGTACTTC.

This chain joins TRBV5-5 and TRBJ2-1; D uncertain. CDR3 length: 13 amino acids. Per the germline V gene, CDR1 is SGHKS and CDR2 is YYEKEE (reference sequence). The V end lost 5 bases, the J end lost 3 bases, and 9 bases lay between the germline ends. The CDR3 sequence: CASRLPGYNEQFF. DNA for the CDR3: TGTGCCAGCAGACTCCCTGGCTACAATGAGCAGTTCTTC.

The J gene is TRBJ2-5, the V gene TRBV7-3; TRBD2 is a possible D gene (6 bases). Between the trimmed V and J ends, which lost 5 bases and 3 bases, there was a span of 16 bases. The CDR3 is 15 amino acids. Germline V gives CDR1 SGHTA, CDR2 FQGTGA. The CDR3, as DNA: TGTGCCAGCAGCCAGTCGGGACTCGTCAAAGAGACCCAGTACTTC. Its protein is CASSQSGLVKETQYF.

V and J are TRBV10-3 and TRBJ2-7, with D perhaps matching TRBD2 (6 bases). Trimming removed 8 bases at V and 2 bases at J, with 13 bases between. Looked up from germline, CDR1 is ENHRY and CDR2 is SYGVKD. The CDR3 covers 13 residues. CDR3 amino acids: CAIAAGFAYEQYF. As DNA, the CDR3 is TGTGCCATCGCTGCGGGATTCGCCTACGAGCAGTACTTC.

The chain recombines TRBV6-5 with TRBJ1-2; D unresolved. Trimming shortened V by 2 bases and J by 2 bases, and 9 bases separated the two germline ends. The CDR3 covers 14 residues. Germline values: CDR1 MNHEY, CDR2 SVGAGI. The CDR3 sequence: CASSYVSVNYGYTF. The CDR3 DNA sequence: TGTGCCAGCAGTTACGTATCGGTCAACTATGGCTACACCTTC.

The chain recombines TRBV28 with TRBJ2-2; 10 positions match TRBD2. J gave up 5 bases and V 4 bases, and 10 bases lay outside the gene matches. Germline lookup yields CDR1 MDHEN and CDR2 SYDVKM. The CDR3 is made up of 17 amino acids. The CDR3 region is CASSSPGSGRATGELFF. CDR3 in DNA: TGTGCCAGCAGTTCTCCGGGGAGCGGGAGGGCGACCGGGGAGCTGTTTTTT.